These T cell receptor beta chains were read from a single sample in a study of CD8+ T cells in alopecia areata. The repertoire was sequenced with immunoSEQ multiplex PCR; TCRdb's copy has only in-frame clones and lacks some. This sample has around 190,000 clones, with approximately 67% found just once. Sequences were derived from CD4+ T cells sorted from blood, sampled at approximately week 50, from a patient treated with tofacitinib. These receptors were taken from a human donor with alopecia areata. Both conserved end residues are part of each CDR3. A D gene is named only where the DNA matches it firmly. Only part of the rows carry a size: once, few, many, or a class if the clone is expanded.

TRBD1,TRBV30,once,TRBJ1-2,CAWSVRQGDGYTF,TGTGCCTGGAGTGTACGACAGGGTGATGGCTACACCTTC
NA,TRBV29-1,NA,TRBJ1-1,CSVGRGDRRGVRAFF,TGCAGCGTTGGCCGGGGGGATCGCAGGGGCGTTAGGGCTTTCTTT
TRBD1,TRBV29-1,NA,TRBJ1-1,CSAGTGAPNTEAFF,TGCAGCGCCGGGACAGGGGCGCCGAACACTGAAGCTTTCTTT
NA,TRBV7-9,NA,TRBJ1-1,CASSPGPSDGTEAFF,TGTGCCAGCAGCCCAGGACCGTCAGATGGCACTGAAGCTTTCTTT
NA,TRBV7-3,NA,TRBJ2-5,CASSPQGGETQYF,TGTGCCAGCAGCCCTCAGGGTGGAGAGACCCAGTACTTC
NA,TRBV18,once,TRBJ2-5,CASSLSGTRGETQYF,TGTGCCAGCTCACTATCCGGGACACGAGGGGAGACCCAGTACTTC
NA,TRBV29-1,NA,TRBJ1-2,CSVETSRDRDYGYTF,TGCAGCGTTGAAACGAGCCGGGACCGGGACTATGGCTACACCTTC
NA,TRBV15,NA,TRBJ1-2,CATSRGGGDYGYTF,TGTGCCACCAGCAGAGGGGGAGGGGACTATGGCTACACCTTC
NA,TRBV27,NA,TRBJ2-1,CASSLEGGSYNEQFF,TGTGCCAGCAGTTTAGAGGGGGGCTCCTACAATGAGCAGTTCTTC
NA,TRBV4-1,NA,TRBJ2-6,CASSRGPDNGANVLTF,TGCGCCAGCAGCCGGGGGCCCGACAATGGGGCCAACGTCCTGACTTTC
NA,TRBV29-1,NA,TRBJ2-7,CSVRQQSYEQYF,TGCAGCGTGAGGCAGCAGTCCTACGAGCAGTACTTC
TRBD1,TRBV29-1,NA,TRBJ1-5,CSTQTGGGQPQHF,TGCAGCACCCAGACAGGGGGCGGTCAGCCCCAGCATTTT
TRBD2,TRBV5-6,few,TRBJ2-1,CASSPISVVGGYEQFF,TGTGCCAGCAGCCCCATCTCTGTAGTCGGGGGGTATGAGCAGTTCTTC
TRBD1,TRBV29-1,NA,TRBJ2-1,CSGEDNRGHEQFF,TGCAGCGGGGAGGACAACAGGGGGCATGAGCAGTTCTTC
NA,TRBV10-3,few,TRBJ1-2,CAISESPRDGYTF,TGTGCCATCAGTGAGTCGCCCCGGGATGGCTACACCTTC
NA,TRBV6-5,NA,TRBJ2-6,CASRAGANVLTF,TGTGCCAGCAGGGCTGGGGCCAACGTCCTGACTTTC
NA,TRBV14,NA,TRBJ2-7,CASSQWRVGGEQYF,TGTGCCAGCAGCCAATGGCGAGTGGGTGGCGAGCAGTACTTC
NA,TRBV15,NA,TRBJ2-3,CATSRAVHTQYF,TGTGCCACCAGCAGAGCCGTCCATACGCAGTATTTT
NA,TRBV5-1,few,TRBJ2-3,CASSLGMSGGRRDTQYF,TGCGCCAGCAGCTTGGGTATGAGTGGGGGGCGCAGAGATACGCAGTATTTT
NA,TRBV29-1,NA,TRBJ2-3,CSVADGGTRTDTQYF,TGCAGCGTTGCGGACGGGGGAACCCGCACAGATACGCAGTATTTT
NA,TRBV7-2,NA,TRBJ2-3,CASSFRPFSTDTQYF,TGTGCCAGCAGCTTTCGGCCCTTTAGCACAGATACGCAGTATTTT
NA,TRBV7-2,few,TRBJ1-6,CASSLGDLNNSPLHF,TGTGCCAGCAGCTTAGGGGACCTGAATAATTCACCCCTCCACTTT
NA,TRBV29-1,NA,TRBJ1-2,CSVEGQGKGGYTF,TGCAGCGTTGAAGGGCAGGGGAAGGGTGGCTACACCTTC
NA,TRBV30,NA,TRBJ1-6,CAWTPDLGNSPLHF,TGTGCCTGGACTCCGGACCTGGGGAATTCACCCCTCCACTTT
TRBD1,TRBV6-5,NA,TRBJ1-1,CASSYGDRAWAEAFF,TGTGCCAGCAGTTACGGGGACAGGGCATGGGCTGAAGCTTTCTTT
NA,TRBV29-1,NA,TRBJ1-2,CSESGQLYGYTF,TGCAGCGAATCGGGACAACTCTATGGCTACACCTTC
NA,TRBV6-6,few,TRBJ2-4,CASTGQNKNIQYF,TGTGCCAGCACTGGGCAAAACAAAAACATTCAGTACTTC
TRBD1,TRBV9,NA,TRBJ1-1,CASSVEGAVSEAFF,TGTGCCAGCAGCGTAGAGGGGGCGGTCTCTGAAGCTTTCTTT
TRBD1,TRBV29-1,NA,TRBJ1-1,CSVKVTGDTEAFF,TGCAGCGTGAAGGTGACAGGGGACACTGAAGCTTTCTTT
NA,TRBV29-1,NA,TRBJ2-1,CSGRLQTTTNNEQFF,TGCAGCGGAAGGTTACAGACGACTACTAACAATGAGCAGTTCTTC
NA,TRBV27,NA,TRBJ2-2,CASSFLGRGGGELFF,TGTGCCAGCAGTTTTTTGGGCAGGGGTGGCGGGGAGCTGTTTTTT
NA,TRBV15,NA,TRBJ1-5,CATSRAGIPFGQPQHF,TGTGCCACCAGCAGAGCCGGGATTCCGTTTGGGCAGCCCCAGCATTTT
NA,TRBV10-3,NA,TRBJ1-1,CAISESKANTEAFF,TGTGCCATCAGTGAGTCCAAGGCGAACACTGAAGCTTTCTTT
NA,TRBV13,NA,TRBJ2-5,CASSAGETQYF,TGTGCCAGCAGCGCTGGAGAGACCCAGTACTTC
NA,TRBV7-3,few,TRBJ1-6,CASSYTGTDNSPLHF,TGTGCCAGCAGTTACACCGGGACCGACAATTCACCCCTCCACTTT
NA,TRBV5-1,NA,TRBJ1-6,CASSLARLNSPLHF,TGCGCCAGCAGCTTGGCCAGGTTAAATTCACCCCTCCACTTT
NA,TRBV10-3,once,TRBJ2-2,CASAQFPTTGELFF,TGTGCCAGCGCCCAATTCCCGACCACCGGGGAGCTGTTTTTT
NA,TRBV6-6,NA,TRBJ1-3,CASSEPGRRGNTIYF,TGTGCCAGCAGTGAGCCGGGCAGAAGGGGAAACACCATATATTTT
NA,TRBV5-6,NA,TRBJ1-1,CASTQIEAFF,TGTGCCAGCACCCAAATTGAAGCTTTCTTT
NA,TRBV11-1,NA,TRBJ1-1,CASSLLGQIKGEAFF,TGTGCCAGCAGCTTACTCGGACAGATTAAGGGTGAAGCTTTCTTT
NA,TRBV6-5,NA,TRBJ2-4,CASSYGRIQYF,TGTGCCAGCAGTTATGGGCGGATTCAGTACTTC
NA,TRBV7-2,NA,TRBJ2-1,CASSSVAFQNEQFF,TGTGCCAGCAGCTCCGTCGCTTTCCAGAATGAGCAGTTCTTC
NA,TRBV14,NA,TRBJ2-1,CASSRKGVGVNSINEQFF,TGTGCCAGCAGCCGGAAGGGCGTCGGAGTCAATTCTATTAATGAGCAGTTCTTC
NA,TRBV30,NA,TRBJ2-2,CAWSVLRMDRELFF,TGTGCCTGGAGTGTGTTGAGGATGGACCGGGAGCTGTTTTTT
NA,TRBV5-4,NA,TRBJ1-6,CASSLQGQASPLHF,TGTGCCAGCAGCCTTCAAGGGCAGGCTTCACCCCTCCACTTT
NA,TRBV29-1,few,TRBJ2-4,CSAPFGDIQYF,TGCAGCGCCCCATTTGGGGACATTCAGTACTTC
NA,TRBV2,once,TRBJ2-2,CASSDDRTSKVNTGELFF,TGTGCCAGCAGTGATGACAGAACCTCCAAAGTAAACACCGGGGAGCTGTTTTTT
NA,TRBV5-1,NA,TRBJ1-6,CASSLEVGRNSPLHF,TGCGCCAGCAGCTTGGAGGTAGGGAGGAATTCACCCCTCCACTTT
NA,TRBV30,once,TRBJ1-6,CAWTHRNNSPLHF,TGTGCCTGGACGCACAGGAATAATTCACCCCTCCACTTT
NA,TRBV6-1,NA,TRBJ1-6,CASSEASGGNNSPLHF,TGTGCCAGCAGTGAAGCTAGCGGCGGGAATAATTCACCCCTCCACTTT
TRBD2,TRBV9,once,TRBJ2-5,CASSAGGLPQETQYF,TGTGCCAGCAGCGCGGGGGGACTGCCTCAAGAGACCCAGTACTTC
NA,TRBV28,few,TRBJ1-1,CASEEGALNTEAFF,TGTGCCAGCGAAGAGGGTGCGTTGAACACTGAAGCTTTCTTT
NA,TRBV5-1,NA,TRBJ2-4,CASSRDGKISQAKNIQYF,TGCGCCAGCAGCCGAGACGGGAAGATATCACAGGCCAAAAACATTCAGTACTTC
TRBD1,TRBV5-4,NA,TRBJ2-7,CASRDYRGPQYF,TGTGCCAGCAGGGACTACAGGGGGCCGCAGTACTTC
TRBD1,TRBV30,NA,TRBJ2-7,CAWSGQGPSYEQYF,TGTGCCTGGAGTGGACAGGGTCCCTCCTACGAGCAGTACTTC
TRBD1,TRBV25-1,NA,TRBJ1-2,CASSEMDRAYGYTF,TGTGCCAGCAGTGAAATGGACAGGGCCTATGGCTACACCTTC
NA,TRBV29-1,NA,TRBJ2-1,CSVGGRRTYNEQFF,TGCAGCGTGGGGGGCCGAAGGACCTACAATGAGCAGTTCTTC
NA,TRBV5-1,NA,TRBJ2-5,CASSYGWGQETQYF,TGCGCCAGCAGCTACGGATGGGGCCAAGAGACCCAGTACTTC
NA,TRBV13,NA,TRBJ1-6,CASSLESKNSPLHF,TGTGCCAGCAGCTTAGAAAGCAAGAATTCACCCCTCCACTTT
NA,TRBV29-1,NA,TRBJ1-4,CSVAQGMREKLFF,TGCAGCGTCGCACAGGGAATGCGCGAAAAACTGTTTTTT